The rows below give T cell receptor beta chains drawn from one sample of a study of Ad26.COV2.S vaccination and SARS-CoV-2 variants. Sequenced by immunoSEQ multiplex PCR; TCRdb stores in-frame clones only, minus some. The sample yields some 340,000 clones, 70% to 90% seen once. The sample was peripheral blood, taken in a trial of Ad26.COV2.S vaccine versus placebo. Receptor source: a person between 18 and 65 years old who received the Ad26.COV2.S COVID-19 vaccine or a placebo. CDR3s include the opening cysteine and the closing phenylalanine or tryptophan. Fields, in order: J gene, clone size, V gene, D gene, CDR3 protein, CDR3 DNA. D genes are given only for firm matches. Size values are once, few and many counts, or a class for expanded clones, and some rows have none.

j_call: TRBJ2-1
clone_size: NA
v_call: TRBV7-9
d_call: TRBD1
cdr3_aa: CASSPRQGHYSEQFF
cdr3_nt: TGTGCCAGCAGCCCCCGACAGGGCCATTACTCTGAGCAGTTCTTC

j_call: TRBJ2-1
clone_size: NA
v_call: TRBV18
d_call: NA
cdr3_aa: CASSPPDLMRGAIRRDEQFF
cdr3_nt: TGTGCCAGCTCACCGCCTGATCTGATGCGGGGCGCCATCCGTAGGGATGAGCAGTTCTTC

j_call: TRBJ1-5
clone_size: NA
v_call: TRBV24-1
d_call: NA
cdr3_aa: CATSDARGEGQPQHF
cdr3_nt: TGTGCCACCAGTGATGCCAGGGGAGAGGGTCAGCCCCAGCATTTT

j_call: TRBJ2-3
clone_size: NA
v_call: TRBV19
d_call: TRBD1
cdr3_aa: CASSAWTGPTDTQYF
cdr3_nt: TGTGCCAGTAGTGCTTGGACAGGGCCGACAGATACGCAGTATTTT

j_call: TRBJ1-1
clone_size: NA
v_call: TRBV29-1
d_call: TRBD1
cdr3_aa: CSVEDRRSNTEAFF
cdr3_nt: TGCAGCGTTGAGGACAGGAGATCCAACACTGAAGCTTTCTTT

j_call: TRBJ2-2
clone_size: NA
v_call: TRBV7-8
d_call: NA
cdr3_aa: CASSRLQGGTGELFF
cdr3_nt: TGTGCCAGCAGCAGGTTGCAGGGGGGAACCGGGGAGCTGTTTTTT

j_call: TRBJ1-3
clone_size: NA
v_call: TRBV4-1
d_call: NA
cdr3_aa: CASSQGGARGSSGNTIYF
cdr3_nt: TGCGCCAGCAGCCAAGGAGGGGCTAGAGGGAGTTCTGGAAACACCATATATTTT

j_call: TRBJ2-7
clone_size: NA
v_call: TRBV3-1/TRBV3-2
d_call: NA
cdr3_aa: CASSQDMGSSYEQYF
cdr3_nt: TGTGCCAGCAGCCAAGATATGGGGAGCTCCTACGAGCAGTACTTC

j_call: TRBJ2-3
clone_size: NA
v_call: TRBV5-4
d_call: TRBD1
cdr3_aa: CASSSDRGSTDTQYF
cdr3_nt: TGTGCCAGCAGCTCAGACAGGGGAAGCACAGATACGCAGTATTTT

j_call: TRBJ2-7
clone_size: NA
v_call: TRBV28
d_call: NA
cdr3_aa: CASSFATSYEQYF
cdr3_nt: TGTGCCAGCAGTTTTGCCACCTCCTACGAGCAGTACTTC

j_call: TRBJ2-5
clone_size: NA
v_call: TRBV11-1
d_call: TRBD1
cdr3_aa: CASSTRDRVQETQYF
cdr3_nt: TGTGCCAGCAGCACGAGGGACAGGGTGCAAGAGACCCAGTACTTC

j_call: TRBJ1-2
clone_size: NA
v_call: TRBV10-3
d_call: NA
cdr3_aa: CAISESRDGYTF
cdr3_nt: TGTGCCATCAGTGAGTCCAGGGATGGCTACACCTTC

j_call: TRBJ2-6
clone_size: few
v_call: TRBV18
d_call: NA
cdr3_aa: CASSLQPSGANVLTF
cdr3_nt: TGTGCCAGCTCACTACAGCCCTCTGGGGCCAACGTCCTGACTTTC

j_call: TRBJ2-7
clone_size: once
v_call: TRBV2
d_call: TRBD2
cdr3_aa: CASPTTGRGGTEQYF
cdr3_nt: TGTGCCAGCCCTACTACAGGTCGCGGGGGGACCGAGCAGTACTTC

j_call: TRBJ2-5
clone_size: NA
v_call: TRBV5-1
d_call: TRBD2
cdr3_aa: CASSPSGGSQETQYF
cdr3_nt: TGCGCCAGCAGCCCGTCGGGGGGGAGCCAAGAGACCCAGTACTTC

j_call: TRBJ1-2
clone_size: NA
v_call: TRBV30
d_call: TRBD1
cdr3_aa: CAWERLATGVNYGYTF
cdr3_nt: TGTGCCTGGGAGAGGTTGGCGACAGGGGTAAACTATGGCTACACCTTC

j_call: TRBJ2-7
clone_size: few
v_call: TRBV5-8
d_call: NA
cdr3_aa: CASGTGLAYEQYF
cdr3_nt: TGTGCCAGCGGGACGGGACTGGCCTACGAGCAGTACTTC

j_call: TRBJ1-5
clone_size: once
v_call: TRBV19
d_call: NA
cdr3_aa: CASSIGGPPPPQHF
cdr3_nt: TGTGCCAGTAGTATCGGGGGCCCCCCGCCTCCCCAGCATTTT

j_call: TRBJ1-4
clone_size: NA
v_call: TRBV28
d_call: NA
cdr3_aa: CASQGRGGGEKLFF
cdr3_nt: TGTGCCAGCCAAGGCAGGGGAGGTGGTGAAAAACTGTTTTTT

j_call: TRBJ1-1
clone_size: NA
v_call: TRBV7-3
d_call: NA
cdr3_aa: CASSLSRASTEAFF
cdr3_nt: TGTGCCAGCAGCTTATCTCGGGCTAGCACTGAAGCTTTCTTT

j_call: TRBJ2-5
clone_size: NA
v_call: TRBV4-1
d_call: TRBD2
cdr3_aa: CASSQVFTAGGRETQYF
cdr3_nt: TGCGCCAGCAGCCAAGTCTTCACAGCGGGGGGGCGAGAGACCCAGTACTTC

j_call: TRBJ2-3
clone_size: once
v_call: TRBV29-1
d_call: TRBD1
cdr3_aa: CSGIRDRSTDTQYF
cdr3_nt: TGCAGCGGGATCCGGGACAGGAGCACAGATACGCAGTATTTT

j_call: TRBJ1-6
clone_size: NA
v_call: TRBV5-1
d_call: NA
cdr3_aa: CASSLGDSTGSPLHF
cdr3_nt: TGCGCCAGCAGCTTGGGGGACTCTACAGGTTCACCCCTCCACTTT

j_call: TRBJ1-2
clone_size: NA
v_call: TRBV20-1
d_call: NA
cdr3_aa: CSASIEVNTF
cdr3_nt: TGCAGTGCTAGTATCGAGGTTAACACCTTC

j_call: TRBJ1-5
clone_size: NA
v_call: TRBV28
d_call: TRBD1
cdr3_aa: CASSSGGQQPQHF
cdr3_nt: TGTGCCAGCAGTTCAGGGGGCCAACAGCCCCAGCATTTT

j_call: TRBJ1-1
clone_size: NA
v_call: TRBV19
d_call: NA
cdr3_aa: CATGASPGGTEAFF
cdr3_nt: TGTGCCACCGGGGCCTCACCGGGGGGCACTGAAGCTTTCTTT

j_call: TRBJ1-1
clone_size: NA
v_call: TRBV7-2
d_call: TRBD1
cdr3_aa: CASSSFTGTGNTEAFF
cdr3_nt: TGTGCCAGCAGCTCATTTACTGGGACAGGGAATACTGAAGCTTTCTTT

j_call: TRBJ1-2
clone_size: NA
v_call: TRBV29-1
d_call: NA
cdr3_aa: CSVERQGGDGYTF
cdr3_nt: TGCAGCGTTGAGCGGCAGGGTGGCGATGGCTACACCTTC

j_call: TRBJ2-3
clone_size: NA
v_call: TRBV5-4
d_call: TRBD2
cdr3_aa: CASSLGLAGGPSTDTQYF
cdr3_nt: TGTGCCAGCAGCTTGGGGCTAGCGGGGGGCCCTTCCACAGATACGCAGTATTTT

j_call: TRBJ2-5
clone_size: NA
v_call: TRBV12-3/TRBV12-4
d_call: NA
cdr3_aa: CASSPGWAETQYF
cdr3_nt: TGTGCCAGCAGTCCCGGTTGGGCGGAGACCCAGTACTTC

j_call: TRBJ2-3
clone_size: NA
v_call: TRBV10-2
d_call: NA
cdr3_aa: CASSEAFGVTQYF
cdr3_nt: TGCGCCAGCAGTGAGGCCTTCGGGGTTACGCAGTATTTT